This T cell receptor (beta chain) was obtained from a study of T cell responses to AZD1222 COVID-19 vaccine (dated by TCRdb to the early 2020s). Looking at the study overall: A total of 233 trial participants underwent TCR sequencing, of whom 207 had received two doses of AZD1222 and some 25 had received two doses of the MenACWY control vaccine. Trial participants were enrolled by age into 18-55, 56-69 and 70-plus year subgroups, with approximately 150, 28 and 58 TCR-sequenced participants respectively.

Summary of the overall study and its limitations: Most participants were white British and females outnumbered males, and the authors suggested that clonal diversity may have been underestimated. The 56-69-year group was small, and its depth increase did not reach significance, likely because of low power. Because no day 14 peak-response samples were available, the repertoires could be characterized only after the peak T cell response. Reportedly, almost half of the unique spike-specific TCRs recognized epitopes lying outside the regions that are mutated in the B.1.351 and B.1.1.7 variants. After two AZD1222 doses, both the breadth and the depth of spike-specific TCRs were significantly higher than at day 0 and than in MenACWY recipients. Conclusions about previously exposed vaccinees were limited because only five to seven AZD1222 recipients were SARS-CoV-2 seropositive at baseline. CD4 TCRs associated with the vaccine covered the entire spike protein, and the dominant responses were in regions 160-218 and 743-854.

V gives up 4 bases and J gives up 3 bases, and the segment between their germline ends measures 10 bases. Its CDR3 holds 13 amino acids, cysteine through phenylalanine. Only the CDR3 region is kept as DNA, spanning 39 bases read in frame from base 1. The germline V gene gives CDR1 as MGHRA and CDR2 as YSYEKL. The CDR3 regions of human TCRbeta chains were analyzed by immunosequencing. The authors' analysis ran thus. Repertoire TCRs were matched against a reference library of SARS-CoV-2-specific TCRs generated with the MIRA antigen-specificity platform. Breadth meant the fraction of unique TCRs that were SARS-CoV-2-associated, whereas depth meant the fraction of total T cells that were SARS-CoV-2-associated. Using the MIRA data, every spike-specific TCR was mapped to the spike region that the TCR reacted to and assigned to either a CD4 or a CD8 class. Log10-transformed breadth and depth values were compared by one-way ANOVA with Sidak's multiple comparisons tests. TCRdb mirrors the immuneACCESS table, restricted to in-frame sequences. Some clones are absent from its copies; in checked studies, under half trace to an unresolved V gene, and the reason for the others is unknown. Clone size and V and J calls were adopted from that table, with D and trimming inferred from the DNA. In all, the sample holds 120,000 or so clones, and around 84% of those were seen once. 15% to 20% of the sample belongs to the ten largest clones.

Explained via the paper, the time point label denotes: about 28 days (+/-7) after the second vaccine dose. Because spike-specific TCR depth and breadth did not differ between the two schedules, AZD1222 recipients who got a second dose at roughly 4 weeks were pooled with those who got a second dose at roughly 12 weeks. Vaccinee samples came from UK trials COV001 and COV002, including a single-blind randomized controlled phase 2/3 trial of AZD1222 (ChAdOx1 nCoV-19) in healthy adults. For TCRbeta chain sequencing, PBMC samples were collected from trial participants at day 0 and at day 28 after the second dose. As for this clone: The specificity of this receptor is unknown. No quality values exist for individual bases; no much larger clone is one base distant.

The clonotype was recovered from an adult who received the AZD1222 COVID-19 vaccine. The sample here was peripheral blood, taken 28 days after the second AZD1222 dose. This chain is built from TRBV4-1 and TRBJ2-7; the best D guess is TRBD1, with 5 bases matching. Here the CDR3 is given as CASSLGRDYEQYF. The DNA sequence follows: TGCGCCAGCAGCCTCGGCAGGGACTACGAGCAGTACTTC.